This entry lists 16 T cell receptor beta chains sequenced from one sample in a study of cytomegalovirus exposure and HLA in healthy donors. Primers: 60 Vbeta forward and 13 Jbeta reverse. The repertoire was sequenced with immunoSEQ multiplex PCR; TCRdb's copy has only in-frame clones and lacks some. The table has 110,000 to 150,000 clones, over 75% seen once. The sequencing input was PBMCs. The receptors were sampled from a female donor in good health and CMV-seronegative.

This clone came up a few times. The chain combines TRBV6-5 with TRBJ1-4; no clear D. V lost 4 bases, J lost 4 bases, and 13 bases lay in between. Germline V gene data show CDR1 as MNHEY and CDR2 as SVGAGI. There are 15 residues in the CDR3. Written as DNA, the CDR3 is TGTGCCAGCAGTTCCCATCAGGCGGGTAATGAAAAACTGTTTTTT. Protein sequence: CASSSHQAGNEKLFF.

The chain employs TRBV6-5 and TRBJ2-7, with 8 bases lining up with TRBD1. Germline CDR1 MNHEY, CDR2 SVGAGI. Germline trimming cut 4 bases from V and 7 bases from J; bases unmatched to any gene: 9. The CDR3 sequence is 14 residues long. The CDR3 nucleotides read TGTGCCAGCAGTTCCGTCCCGGGACAGGTAGAGCAGTACTTC. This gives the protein CASSSVPGQVEQYF.

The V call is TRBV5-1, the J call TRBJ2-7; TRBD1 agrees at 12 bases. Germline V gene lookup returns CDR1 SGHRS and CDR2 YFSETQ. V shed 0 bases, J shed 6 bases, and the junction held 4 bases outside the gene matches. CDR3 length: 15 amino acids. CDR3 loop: CASSLGDRGPSEQYF. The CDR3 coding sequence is TGCGCCAGCAGCTTGGGGGACAGGGGGCCCAGCGAGCAGTACTTC.

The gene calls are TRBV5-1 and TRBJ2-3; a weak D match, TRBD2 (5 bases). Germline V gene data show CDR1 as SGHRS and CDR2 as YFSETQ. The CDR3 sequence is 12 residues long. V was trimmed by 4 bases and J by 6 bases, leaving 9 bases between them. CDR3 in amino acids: CASSGSEDTQYF. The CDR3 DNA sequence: TGCGCCAGCAGCGGGAGCGAGGATACGCAGTATTTT.

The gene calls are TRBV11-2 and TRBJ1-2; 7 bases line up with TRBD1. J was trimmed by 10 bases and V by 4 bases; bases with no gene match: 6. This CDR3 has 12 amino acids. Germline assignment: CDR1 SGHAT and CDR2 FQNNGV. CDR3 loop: CASSSDRADYTF. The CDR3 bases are TGTGCCAGCAGCTCTGACAGGGCTGACTACACCTTC.

CDR3 sequence (DNA): TGCGCCAGCAGCTTGGGGGCAATTAGCGGGAGGACCTCCTACGAGCAGTACTTC. This translates into CASSLGAISGRTSYEQYF. This chain links TRBV5-1 with TRBJ2-7; 10 bases align to TRBD2. The CDR3 runs 18 residues. Trimming removed 0 bases from V and 0 bases from J; junction bases left unmatched: 9. Looked up from germline, CDR1 is SGHRS and CDR2 is YFSETQ.

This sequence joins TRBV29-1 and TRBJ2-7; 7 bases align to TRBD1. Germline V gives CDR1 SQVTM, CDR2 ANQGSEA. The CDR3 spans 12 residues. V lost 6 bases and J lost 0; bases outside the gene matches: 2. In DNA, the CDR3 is TGCAGCGTGACAGGGAGCTCCTACGAGCAGTACTTC. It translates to CSVTGSSYEQYF.

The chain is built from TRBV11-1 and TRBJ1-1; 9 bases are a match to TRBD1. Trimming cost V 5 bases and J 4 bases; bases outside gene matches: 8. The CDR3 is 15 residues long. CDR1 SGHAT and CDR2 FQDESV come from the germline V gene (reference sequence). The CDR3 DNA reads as TGTGCCAGCAGCACCCGGACAGGGGCGGTCACTGAAGCTTTCTTT. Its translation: CASSTRTGAVTEAFF.

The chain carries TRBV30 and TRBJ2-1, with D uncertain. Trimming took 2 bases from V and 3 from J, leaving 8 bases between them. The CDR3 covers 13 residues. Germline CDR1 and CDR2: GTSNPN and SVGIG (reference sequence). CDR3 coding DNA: TGTGCCTGGAGTCGTCTAGACTACAATGAGCAGTTCTTC. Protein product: CAWSRLDYNEQFF.

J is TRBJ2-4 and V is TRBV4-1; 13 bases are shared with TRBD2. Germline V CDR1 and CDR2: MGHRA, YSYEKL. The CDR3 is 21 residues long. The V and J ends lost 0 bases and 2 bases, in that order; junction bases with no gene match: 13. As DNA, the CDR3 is TGCGCCAGCAGCCAAGATCGGGGAAGACTAGCGGGAGGTGGGTCCAAAAACATTCAGTACTTC. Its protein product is CASSQDRGRLAGGGSKNIQYF.

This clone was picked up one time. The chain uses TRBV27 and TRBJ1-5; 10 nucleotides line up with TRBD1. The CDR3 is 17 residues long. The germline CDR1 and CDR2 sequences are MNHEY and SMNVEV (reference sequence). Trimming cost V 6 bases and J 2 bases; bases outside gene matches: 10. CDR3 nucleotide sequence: TGTGCCAGCAGAAGACAGGGGGCGAATATTGGCAATCAGCCCCAGCATTTT. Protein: CASRRQGANIGNQPQHF.

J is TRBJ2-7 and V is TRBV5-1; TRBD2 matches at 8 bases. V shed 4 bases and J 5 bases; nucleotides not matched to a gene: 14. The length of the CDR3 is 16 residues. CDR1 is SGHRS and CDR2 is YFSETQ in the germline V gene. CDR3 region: CASSQTQGAGVNEQYF. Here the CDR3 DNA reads TGCGCCAGCAGCCAAACCCAAGGAGCGGGAGTAAACGAGCAGTACTTC.

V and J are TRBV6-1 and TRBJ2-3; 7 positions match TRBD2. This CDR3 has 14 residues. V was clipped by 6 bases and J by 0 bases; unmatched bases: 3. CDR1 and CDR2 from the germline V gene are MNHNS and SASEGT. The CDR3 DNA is TGTGCCAGCAGAAGAGCGGGAAGCACAGATACGCAGTATTTT. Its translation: CASRRAGSTDTQYF.

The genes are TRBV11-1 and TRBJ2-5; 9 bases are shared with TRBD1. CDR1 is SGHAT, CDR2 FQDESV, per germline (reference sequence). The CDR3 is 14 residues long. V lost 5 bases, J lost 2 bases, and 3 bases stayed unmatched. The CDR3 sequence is CASSPDRGQETQYF. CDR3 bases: TGTGCCAGCAGCCCCGACAGGGGGCAAGAGACCCAGTACTTC.

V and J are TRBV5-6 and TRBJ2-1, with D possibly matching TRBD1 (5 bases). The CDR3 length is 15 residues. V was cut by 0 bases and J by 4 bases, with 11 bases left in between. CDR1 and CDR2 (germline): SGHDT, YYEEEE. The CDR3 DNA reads TGTGCCAGCAGCTTGGGTCTCCAGGGTTACAATGAGCAGTTCTTC. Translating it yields CASSLGLQGYNEQFF.

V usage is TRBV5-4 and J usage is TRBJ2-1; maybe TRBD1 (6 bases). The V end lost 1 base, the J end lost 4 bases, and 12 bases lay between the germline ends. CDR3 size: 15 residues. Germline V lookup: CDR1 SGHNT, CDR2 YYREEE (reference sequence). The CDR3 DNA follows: TGTGCCAGCAGCTTGTGGGGACACGGGTACAATGAGCAGTTCTTC. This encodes CASSLWGHGYNEQFF.